Below are 4 T cell receptor beta chains sequenced from a single sample in a study of T cells in localized non-small cell lung cancer. The data were produced by immunoSEQ multiplex PCR, yet TCRdb's version contains in-frame clones alone and is incomplete. The top ten hold around 9.9% of the sample, which has about 24,000 clones, approximately 89% seen once. Material: peripheral blood mononuclear cells, obtained before any cancer treatment. The receptors were gathered from a woman aged 35 to 70 with stage III lung adenocarcinoma.

V usage is TRBV7-9 and J usage is TRBJ1-2; D possibly corresponds to TRBD1 (5 bases). The CDR3 is 14 residues long. Germline CDR1 is SEHNR and CDR2 is FQNEAQ (reference sequence). The germline V and J ends were trimmed by 3 bases and 4 bases, with 12 bases remaining between them. The CDR3 sequence is CASSFDSAIYGYTF. As DNA, the CDR3 is TGTGCCAGCAGCTTTGACAGCGCGATCTATGGCTACACCTTC. The entire variable domain, with the rest obtained from reference TRBV7-9 and TRBJ1-2, is as follows: DTGVSQNPRHKITKRGQNVTFRCDPISEHNRLYWYRQTLGQGPEFLTYFQNEAQLEKSRLLSDRFSAERPKGSFSTLEIQRTEQGDSAMYLCASSFDSAIYGYTFGSGTRLTVV.

V and J are TRBV6-5 and TRBJ2-7; 9 nucleotides agree with TRBD1. Per germline, CDR1 MNHEY and CDR2 SVGAGI. The CDR3 runs to 14 residues. The trim removed 6 bases at V and 2 bases at J, leaving 5 bases unmatched. The CDR3 region has the DNA TGTGCCAGCAGCTTGGGACAGGGTGCCTACGAGCAGTACTTC. It translates to CASSLGQGAYEQYF.

This clone was counted once. The chain combines TRBV2 with TRBJ2-3; 9 bases agree with TRBD2. Germline V lookup: CDR1 SNHLY, CDR2 FYNNEI. The ends lost 1 base at V and 4 bases at J; junction bases unmatched: 3. The CDR3 contains 15 residues. The CDR3 DNA is TGTGCCAGCAGTGAAGAGGCGGGAGGGTCAGATACGCAGTATTTT. Encoded protein: CASSEEAGGSDTQYF.

This chain uses TRBV7-8 with TRBJ2-7, with 10 bases lining up with TRBD1. The V gene end was trimmed by 5 bases and the J gene end by 9 bases; junction bases not matched to a gene: 19. Germline CDR1 and CDR2: SGHVS and FQNEAQ. The CDR3 is made up of 17 amino acids. The CDR3 loop is CASSAPSRTGGLRGQYF. For the CDR3, the DNA is TGTGCCAGCAGCGCCCCGTCCCGGACAGGGGGATTACGAGGGCAGTACTTC.